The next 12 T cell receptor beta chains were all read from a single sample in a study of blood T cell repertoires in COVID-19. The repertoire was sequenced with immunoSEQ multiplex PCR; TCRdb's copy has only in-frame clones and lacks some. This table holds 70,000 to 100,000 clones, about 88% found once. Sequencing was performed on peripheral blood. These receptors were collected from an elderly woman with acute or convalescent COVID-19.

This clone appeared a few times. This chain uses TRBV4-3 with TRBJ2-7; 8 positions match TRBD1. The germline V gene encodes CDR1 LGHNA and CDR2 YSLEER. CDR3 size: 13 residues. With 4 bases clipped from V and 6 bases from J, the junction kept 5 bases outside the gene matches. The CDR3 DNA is TGCGCCAGCAGCCCCCGGACAGGGCGCGAGCAGTACTTC. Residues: CASSPRTGREQYF.

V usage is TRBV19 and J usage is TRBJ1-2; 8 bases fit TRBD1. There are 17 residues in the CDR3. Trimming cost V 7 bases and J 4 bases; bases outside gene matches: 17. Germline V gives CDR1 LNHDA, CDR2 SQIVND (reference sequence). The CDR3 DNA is TGTGCCAGTAATCCCGGGACAGGAATGGTATATGGCTATGGCTACACCTTC. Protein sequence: CASNPGTGMVYGYGYTF.

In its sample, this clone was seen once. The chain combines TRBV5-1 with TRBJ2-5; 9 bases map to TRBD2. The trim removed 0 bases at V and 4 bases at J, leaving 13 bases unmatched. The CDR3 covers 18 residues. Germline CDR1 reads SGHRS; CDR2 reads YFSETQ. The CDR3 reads CASSLGTTPSGGPETQYF. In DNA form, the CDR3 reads TGCGCCAGCAGCTTGGGTACAACACCGAGCGGGGGGCCAGAGACCCAGTACTTC.

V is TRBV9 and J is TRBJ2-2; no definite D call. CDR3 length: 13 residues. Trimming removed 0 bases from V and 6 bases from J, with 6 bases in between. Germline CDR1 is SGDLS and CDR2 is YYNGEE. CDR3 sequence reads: CASSVDGAGELFF. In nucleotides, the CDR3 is TGTGCCAGCAGCGTAGATGGAGCCGGGGAGCTGTTTTTT.

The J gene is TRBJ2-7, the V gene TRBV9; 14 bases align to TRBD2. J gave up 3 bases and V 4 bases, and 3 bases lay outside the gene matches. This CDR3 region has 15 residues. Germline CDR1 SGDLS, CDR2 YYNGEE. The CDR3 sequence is CASSQGTSGSYEQYF. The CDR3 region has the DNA TGTGCCAGCAGCCAGGGGACTAGCGGGAGCTACGAGCAGTACTTC.

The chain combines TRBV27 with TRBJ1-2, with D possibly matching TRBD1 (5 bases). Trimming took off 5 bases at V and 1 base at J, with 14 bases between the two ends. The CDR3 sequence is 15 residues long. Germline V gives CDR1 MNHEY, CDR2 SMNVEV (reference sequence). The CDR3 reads CASSPRDPFNYGYTF. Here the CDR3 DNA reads TGTGCCAGCAGTCCGCGGGACCCCTTTAACTATGGCTACACCTTC.

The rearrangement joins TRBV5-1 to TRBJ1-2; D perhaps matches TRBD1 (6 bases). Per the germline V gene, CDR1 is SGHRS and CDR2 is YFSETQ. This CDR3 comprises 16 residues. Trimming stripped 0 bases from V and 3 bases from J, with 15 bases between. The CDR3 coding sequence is TGCGCCAGCAGCTTGGGGACAGCCCCTCGGGACTATGGCTACACCTTC. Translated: CASSLGTAPRDYGYTF.

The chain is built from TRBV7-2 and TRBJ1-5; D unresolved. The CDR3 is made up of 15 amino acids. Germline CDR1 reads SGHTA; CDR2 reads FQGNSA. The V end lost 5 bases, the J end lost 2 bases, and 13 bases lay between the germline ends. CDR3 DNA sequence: TGTGCCAGCAGCCTGGAGGGATCGGGCAATCAGCCCCAGCATTTT. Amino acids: CASSLEGSGNQPQHF.

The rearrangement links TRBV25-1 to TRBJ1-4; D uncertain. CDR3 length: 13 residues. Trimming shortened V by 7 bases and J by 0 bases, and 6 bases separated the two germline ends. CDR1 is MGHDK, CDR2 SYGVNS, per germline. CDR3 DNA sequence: TGTGCCAGCACGTACTCAACTAATGAAAAACTGTTTTTT. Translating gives CASTYSTNEKLFF.

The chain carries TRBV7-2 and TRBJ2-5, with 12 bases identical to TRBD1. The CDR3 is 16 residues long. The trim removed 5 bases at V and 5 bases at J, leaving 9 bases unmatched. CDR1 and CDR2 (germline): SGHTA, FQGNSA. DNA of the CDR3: TGTGCCAGCAGCACCTGGGGACAGGGGGCCGATGAGACCCAGTACTTC. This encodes CASSTWGQGADETQYF.

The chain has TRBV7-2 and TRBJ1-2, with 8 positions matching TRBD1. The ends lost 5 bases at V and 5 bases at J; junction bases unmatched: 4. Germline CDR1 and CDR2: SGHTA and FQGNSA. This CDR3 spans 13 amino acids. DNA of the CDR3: TGTGCCAGCAGCGCGGGACAGGCGTATGGCTACACCTTC. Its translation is CASSAGQAYGYTF.

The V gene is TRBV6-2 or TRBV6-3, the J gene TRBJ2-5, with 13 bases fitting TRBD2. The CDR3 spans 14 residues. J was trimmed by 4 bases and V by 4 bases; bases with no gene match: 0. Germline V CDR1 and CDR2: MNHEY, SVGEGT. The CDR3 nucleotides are TGTGCCAGCAGTTGGACTAGCGGGGGAGAGACCCAGTACTTC. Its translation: CASSWTSGGETQYF.